This T cell receptor (beta chain) comes out of a study of cytomegalovirus exposure and HLA in healthy donors. The PCR had 60 Vbeta and 13 Jbeta primers. Some clones are missing from TCRdb's copy, which holds only in-frame ones; the method was immunoSEQ multiplex PCR. The table includes 250,000 to 350,000 clones, 86% detected once. The CDR3 is made up of 16 amino acids. The V and J ends lost 2 bases and 2 bases respectively, with 16 bases between them. Germline CDR1 SGDLS, CDR2 YYNGEE. The receptor was isolated from a man aged 35 to 55 in good health and CMV-seropositive. The sequenced material came from PBMCs. The genes are TRBV9 and TRBJ2-5, with D perhaps matching TRBD2 (5 bases). In DNA form, the CDR3 reads TGTGCCAGCAGCGTCCATCCGGAGGCTCTACAAGAGACCCAGTACTTC. Its protein is CASSVHPEALQETQYF.